Shown below are 2 T cell receptor beta chains from a single sample sequenced in a study of tumor-infiltrating lymphocytes in primary liver carcinoma (dated by TCRdb to 2017 to 2019). TRIzol reagent was used to extract blood RNA from unsorted whole blood, while the DNeasy Blood & Tissue kit provided the germline DNA. Sequencer: Illumina HiSeq 2500. TCRbeta-specific cDNA was reverse-transcribed from roughly 500 ng total RNA using a constant-region primer and ProtoScript II reverse transcriptase. TCRbeta libraries were built with three nested multiplex PCR rounds, a slightly modified ARM-PCR procedure. Each of the first two PCR rounds ran for about 10 cycles and used multiplex TRBV1-TRBV30 forward primers together with a Cbeta reverse primer. The public reads were run again by TCRdb, first through fastp at Q25 and then through MiXCR, and only productive beta chains were kept. Rows are unified per CDR3 protein, each entry keeping the most common DNA and genes. Counted in this sample were fewer than 400,000 distinct CDR3 sequences; 45% to 70% of them appeared once. Clones ranked in the top ten supply approximately 15% of the sample.

Sample: peripheral blood. The source is a woman aged 30 to 39 with primary liver carcinoma and hepatitis B virus infection.

The chain links TRBV6-5 to TRBJ2-3; 8 positions agree with TRBD1. With 10 bases clipped from V and 4 bases from J, the junction kept 4 bases outside the gene matches. This CDR3 has 12 amino acids. Germline assignment: CDR1 MNHEY and CDR2 SVGAGI. CDR3 in amino acids: CANPRGPDTQYF. The CDR3 nucleotides are TGTGCCAACCCCAGGGGGCCAGATACGCAGTATTTT.

The CDR3 region has the DNA TGTGCCAGCAGCTCCAGGGGTAGAAACACAGATACGCAGTATTTT. It codes for CASSSRGRNTDTQYF. The gene calls are TRBV28 and TRBJ2-3, with D tentatively TRBD1 (6 bases). This CDR3 spans 15 amino acids. Germline CDR1 MDHEN, CDR2 SYDVKM. Deletions cut 6 bases from V and 2 bases from J, with 15 bases between. Complete variable domain (other parts from reference TRBV28 and TRBJ2-3): DVKVTQSSRYLVKRTGEKVFLECVQDMDHENMFWYRQDPGLGLRLIYFSYDVKMKEKGDIPEGYSVSREKKERFSLILESASTNQTSMYLCASSSRGRNTDTQYFGPGTRLTVL.